The 30 T cell receptor beta chains reported below all come from one sample, sequenced in a study of blood T cell repertoires in COVID-19 (dated by TCRdb to about 2020). The method was the immunoSEQ multiplex PCR assay. The table was pulled from immuneACCESS by TCRdb, which kept in-frame rearrangements only. Such tables lose some clones; where checked, under half of the loss comes from unresolved V genes, and the rest has no known cause. This sample gives about 160,000 clones in total; approximately 85% of them show up just once. Of the sample, 6.5% to 7.5% falls within the top ten clones. The sequenced sample was peripheral blood. The source of these receptors is a man older than 75 with COVID-19, enrolled during active disease.

The chain has TRBV7-3 and TRBJ2-1; 9 bases are a match to TRBD1. The CDR3 has 14 amino acids. Germline CDR1 reads SGHTA; CDR2 reads FQGTGA. V shed 5 bases and J 8 bases; nucleotides not matched to a gene: 7. The CDR3 here is CASSMGQGGHEQFF. The CDR3 DNA is TGTGCCAGCAGCATGGGACAGGGTGGGCATGAGCAGTTCTTC.

This chain joins TRBV20-1 and TRBJ2-3; D call uncertain. The germline CDR1 and CDR2 sequences are DFQATT and SNEGSKA (reference sequence). This CDR3 contains 11 residues. The ends were cut back, 5 bases at V and 1 base at J, with 4 bases in the middle. The CDR3 protein is CSAGRTDTQYF. In nucleotides, the CDR3 is TGCAGTGCTGGCCGCACAGATACGCAGTATTTT.

This clone has just a few counts. The chain links TRBV19 to TRBJ1-5; no definite D call. Germline CDR1 is LNHDA and CDR2 is SQIVND (reference sequence). CDR3 length: 13 amino acids. With 4 bases removed from V and 5 bases from J, the gap between germline ends came to 9 bases. The CDR3 DNA is TGTGCCAGTAGTAAATCGCGGGATCAGCCCCAGCATTTT. Encoded protein: CASSKSRDQPQHF.

This chain uses TRBV15 with TRBJ2-1; tentatively, D is TRBD2 (5 bases). Germline V gene data show CDR1 as LNHNV and CDR2 as YYDKDF (reference sequence). V was pared by 4 bases and J by 9 bases, with 19 bases between. This CDR3 is 15 amino acids long. The CDR3 nucleotides read TGTGCCACCAGCACAGGACTTAGCAGAATGCTTGAGCAGTTCTTC. Translating gives CATSTGLSRMLEQFF.

This chain uses TRBV4-2 with TRBJ1-5; 10 nucleotides match TRBD1. The V gene's germline CDR1 is LGHNA and CDR2 YNFKEQ. CDR3 length equals 16 residues. V was clipped by 4 bases and J by 2 bases; unmatched bases: 5. Here the CDR3 reads CASSRGGTGGNQPQHF. The CDR3 nucleotides read TGTGCCAGCAGCCGTGGGGGGACAGGGGGCAATCAGCCCCAGCATTTT.

The chain recombines TRBV7-2 with TRBJ2-2; the D gene is possibly TRBD2 (6 bases). Germline-derived CDR1 and CDR2 are SGHTA and FQGNSA. Trimming pared 5 bases from V and 7 bases from J, leaving 14 bases between. CDR3 length: 14 amino acids. The CDR3 sequence is CASSPVTGGGELFF. Here the CDR3 DNA reads TGTGCCAGCAGCCCCGTCACCGGGGGCGGGGAGCTGTTTTTT.

V is TRBV6-5 and J is TRBJ2-1, with unresolved D. From germline, CDR1 is MNHEY and CDR2 SVGAGI. The CDR3 length is 16 residues. V lost 0 bases and J 0 bases, leaving 9 bases between the germline ends. CDR3 DNA sequence: TGTGCCAGCAGTTACTCGAGACGGAGCTCCTACAATGAGCAGTTCTTC. It encodes CASSYSRRSSYNEQFF.

The CDR3 here is CASSPFPGYNEKLFF. The CDR3 nucleotides read TGTGCCAGCTCACCGTTCCCGGGATACAATGAAAAACTGTTTTTT. This chain connects TRBV18 to TRBJ1-4, with unresolved D. Germline CDR1 KGHSH, CDR2 LQKENI. The V gene lost 3 bases and the J gene lost 5 bases, with 13 bases spanning the gap. This CDR3 region has 15 residues. Full variable domain (missing parts from reference TRBV18 and TRBJ1-4): NAGVMQNPRHLVRRRGQEARLRCSPMKGHSHVYWYRQLPEEGLKFMVYLQKENIIDESGMPKERFSAEFPKEGPSILRIQQVVRGDSAAYFCASSPFPGYNEKLFFGSGTQLSVL.

The V gene is TRBV6-5, the J gene TRBJ1-2; a possible D gene is TRBD1 (5 bases). The CDR3 sequence is 11 residues long. Germline V gives CDR1 MNHEY, CDR2 SVGAGI. Trimming removed 10 bases at V and 5 bases at J, with 11 bases between. The CDR3 DNA sequence: TGTGCCACGGGGGGGGGTTATGGCTACACCTTC. Its protein is CATGGGYGYTF.

This clone was recorded once. V usage is TRBV12-3 or TRBV12-4 and J usage is TRBJ1-5; a possible D gene is TRBD1 (5 bases). V lost 8 bases and J 9 bases, leaving 17 bases between the germline ends. The length of the CDR3 is 13 residues. The CDR3 loop is CASGPQDSGPQHF. The CDR3 DNA sequence: TGTGCCAGCGGCCCACAGGATTCAGGGCCCCAGCATTTT.

This clone was detected once. This chain connects TRBV10-3 to TRBJ2-5; 10 nucleotides agree with TRBD2. Germline-derived CDR1 and CDR2 are ENHRY and SYGVKD. Germline trimming cut 0 bases from V and 5 bases from J; bases unmatched to any gene: 3. The CDR3 extends over 15 amino acids. This CDR3 reads CAISESSSGGETQYF. CDR3 sequence (DNA): TGTGCCATCAGTGAGTCGTCTAGCGGGGGTGAGACCCAGTACTTC.

Only a few counts were recorded for this clone. The chain uses TRBV19 and TRBJ2-7, with 9 bases aligning to TRBD1. Germline assignment: CDR1 LNHDA and CDR2 SQIVND (reference sequence). The CDR3 is 15 amino acids. V gave up 5 bases and J gave up 3 bases; unmatched junction bases: 8. The CDR3 DNA reads TGTGCCAGTAGTCCCTTTGGGACAGGGCTCTACGAGCAGTACTTC. This codes for CASSPFGTGLYEQYF.

This chain connects TRBV4-2 to TRBJ1-1; no definite D call. The CDR3 has 15 amino acids. V lost 0 bases to trimming and J lost 1 base, with 9 bases between them. CDR1 is LGHNA, CDR2 YNFKEQ, per germline. CDR3 sequence (DNA): TGTGCCAGCAGCCAAGAAGGTACAGAGAACACTGAAGCTTTCTTT. As protein: CASSQEGTENTEAFF.

This chain uses TRBV5-1 with TRBJ2-7; TRBD2 matches at 7 bases. Trimming took 1 base from V and 7 from J; bases not matched to a gene: 5. From germline, CDR1 is SGHRS and CDR2 YFSETQ. The CDR3 spans 13 residues. CDR3 sequence (DNA): TGCGCCAGCAGCTTGTTCACCGGGAGGGAGCAGTACTTC. Its translation: CASSLFTGREQYF.

The chain uses TRBV9 and TRBJ1-3, with D unresolved. The germline gives CDR1 SGDLS, CDR2 YYNGEE. Trimming took off 0 bases at V and 4 bases at J, with 8 bases between the two ends. The length of the CDR3 is 14 residues. The CDR3 coding sequence is TGTGCCAGCAGCGTAGATTCCCTCGGAAACACCATATATTTT. Its translation: CASSVDSLGNTIYF.

The table lists this clone with a count of one. V is TRBV20-1 and J is TRBJ1-1; weak D call: TRBD1 (6 bases). The V gene's germline CDR1 is DFQATT and CDR2 SNEGSKA (reference sequence). The CDR3 consists of 11 residues. V gave up 6 bases and J gave up 3 bases, with 8 bases separating them. This CDR3 reads CSADSDTEAFF. The CDR3 region has the DNA TGCAGTGCGGACAGTGACACTGAAGCTTTCTTT.

The genes are TRBV6-5 and TRBJ1-5; D is ambiguous. CDR1 is MNHEY, CDR2 SVGAGI, per germline. V lost 6 bases, J lost 11 bases, and 17 bases lay in between. The length of the CDR3 is 13 residues. The CDR3 sequence: CASSPGEYRAQHF. The DNA of the CDR3 is TGTGCCAGCAGCCCCGGGGAGTATCGAGCCCAGCATTTT.

This sequence joins TRBV11-3 and TRBJ1-2; D perhaps matches TRBD1 (5 bases). Between the trimmed V and J ends, which lost 1 base and 8 bases, there was a span of 14 bases. CDR3 length equals 14 residues. Germline loops: CDR1 SGHNT, CDR2 YENEEA. The CDR3 nucleotides read TGTGCCAGCAGCTTAGGTCCGGCGGGGGACGGCTACACCTTC. Protein: CASSLGPAGDGYTF.

The rearrangement joins TRBV7-2 to TRBJ2-1; D perhaps matches TRBD2 (5 bases). Trimming left V 2 bases short and J 2 bases short, with 10 bases between. The CDR3 is made up of 15 amino acids. Germline lookup yields CDR1 SGHTA and CDR2 FQGNSA. CDR3 sequence (DNA): TGTGCCAGCAGCTTACGGCCCGGGGCCTACAATGAGCAGTTCTTC. Translated, it gives CASSLRPGAYNEQFF.

This chain links TRBV13 with TRBJ2-7, with D possibly matching TRBD1 (7 bases). V lost 2 bases and J 4 bases, leaving 15 bases between the germline ends. CDR1 is PRHDT and CDR2 is FYEKMQ in the germline V gene (reference sequence). CDR3 length: 15 amino acids. For the CDR3, the DNA is TGTGCCAGCAGCTTACAGGGGGGTGGGTGGTACGAGCAGTACTTC. Its translation: CASSLQGGGWYEQYF.

This rearrangement joins TRBV20-1 to TRBJ2-7; 8 bases are shared with TRBD1. Per germline, CDR1 DFQATT and CDR2 SNEGSKA (reference sequence). Germline trimming cut 3 bases from V and 1 base from J; bases unmatched to any gene: 5. This CDR3 spans 14 amino acids. The CDR3 coding sequence is TGCAGTGCTAGTGCCAGGGGGCCGTCCTACGAGCAGTACTTC. It codes for CSASARGPSYEQYF.

Notes on this clone: Other DNA sequences within the sample encode an identical CDR3. The genes are TRBV2 and TRBJ1-5; the match to TRBD1 covers 7 bases. This CDR3 region has 15 residues. The junction had 9 bases not matched to a gene; V was cut back by 6 bases and J by 4 bases. The germline V gene has CDR1 SNHLY and CDR2 FYNNEI. Here the CDR3 reads CASSPRTGGNQPQHF. CDR3 DNA sequence: TGTGCCAGCAGCCCCAGGACAGGAGGGAATCAGCCCCAGCATTTT.

V and J are TRBV7-2 and TRBJ1-1; 9 bases fit TRBD1. Germline V gives CDR1 SGHTA, CDR2 FQGNSA. This CDR3 contains 14 residues. With V trimmed by 6 bases and J by 4 bases, 6 bases remained unmatched. The CDR3 loop reads CASSTGGGSTEAFF. CDR3 coding DNA: TGTGCCAGCAGTACAGGGGGCGGAAGCACTGAAGCTTTCTTT.

This clone was picked up a small number of times. The chain has TRBV5-1 and TRBJ1-2; D unresolved. V dropped 0 bases and J dropped 3 bases, with 12 bases sitting between them. CDR1 and CDR2 from the germline V gene are SGHRS and YFSETQ. The CDR3 totals 15 residues. CDR3 bases: TGCGCCAGCAGCTTGGCCATTACAGACGACTATGGCTACACCTTC. This sequence encodes CASSLAITDDYGYTF.

This chain connects TRBV9 to TRBJ1-1; 7 bases line up with TRBD1. V trimming: 0 bases; J trimming: 3 bases; junction bases outside the gene matches: 2. The CDR3 extends over 14 amino acids. Looked up from germline, CDR1 is SGDLS and CDR2 is YYNGEE. The CDR3 DNA follows: TGTGCCAGCAGCGTAGAACAGGGGTACACTGAAGCTTTCTTT. This sequence encodes CASSVEQGYTEAFF.

The V gene is TRBV6-5, the J gene TRBJ1-4; D not certain. Germline-derived CDR1 and CDR2 are MNHEY and SVGAGI. The germline V and J ends were trimmed by 5 bases and 5 bases, with 15 bases remaining between them. The length of the CDR3 is 15 residues. As DNA, the CDR3 is TGTGCCAGCAGTCTCTCGGGATTCGACAATGAAAAACTGTTTTTT. It is translated as CASSLSGFDNEKLFF.

The chain carries TRBV20-1 and TRBJ1-2; the D is unclear. This CDR3 is 10 amino acids long. Germline lookup yields CDR1 DFQATT and CDR2 SNEGSKA (reference sequence). The germline V and J ends were trimmed by 3 bases and 8 bases, with 7 bases remaining between them. CDR3 region: CSASPEGYTF. The CDR3 DNA reads TGCAGTGCTAGCCCAGAAGGCTACACCTTC.

This chain uses TRBV28 with TRBJ2-5; a weak D match, TRBD2 (5 bases). V lost 1 base to trimming and J lost 3 bases, with 15 bases between them. The CDR3 totals 16 residues. Germline V gene data show CDR1 as MDHEN and CDR2 as SYDVKM. CDR3 residues: CASSLSGNLGEETQYF. CDR3 coding DNA: TGTGCCAGCAGTTTATCAGGCAACCTCGGGGAAGAGACCCAGTACTTC.

This clone showed up just once. This rearrangement joins TRBV14 to TRBJ1-6; no definite D call. V dropped 2 bases and J dropped 0 bases, with 11 bases sitting between them. Germline V gives CDR1 SGHDN, CDR2 FVKESK. CDR3 length: 17 amino acids. CDR3 nucleotide sequence: TGTGCCAGCAGCCAATTGACGGGGAGCTCCTATAATTCACCCCTCCACTTT. Residues: CASSQLTGSSYNSPLHF.

V is TRBV10-3 and J is TRBJ2-7; 10 bases align to TRBD1. The J segment lost 2 bases and the V segment lost 6 bases, leaving 7 bases of the junction unmatched. The CDR3 extends over 15 amino acids. Germline lookup yields CDR1 ENHRY and CDR2 SYGVKD. The CDR3: CAISAPGQGTYEQYF. CDR3 DNA sequence: TGTGCCATCAGCGCCCCGGGACAGGGGACCTACGAGCAGTACTTC.